This entry lists 18 T cell receptor beta chains sequenced from one sample in a study of response to subunit inactivated influenza vaccine. In TCRdb, the RT-PCR reads were re-called with MiXCR into one record per CDR3 protein. Of hundreds of thousands of distinct CDR3 sequences listed, 6.5% to 8% are singletons. This material consisted of PBMCs from blood, taken roughly 24 months after vaccination. The receptors originated from a man aged 50 to 69 who received an inactivated influenza vaccine.

This clonotype was picked up many times. The chain uses TRBV5-1 and TRBJ2-3; D is uncertain. This CDR3 region has 15 residues. Trimming took off 4 bases at V and 0 bases at J, with 12 bases between the two ends. Per germline, CDR1 SGHRS and CDR2 YFSETQ. CDR3 amino acids: CASSQDESSTDTQYF. The CDR3 DNA reads TGCGCCAGCAGCCAAGACGAGTCTAGCACAGATACGCAGTATTTT.

The chain uses TRBV12-3 or TRBV12-4 and TRBJ2-5; 9 bases map to TRBD2. The CDR3 covers 14 residues. V shed 5 bases and J 6 bases; nucleotides not matched to a gene: 7. The CDR3 nucleotides are TGTGCCAGCAGTACAGCGGGAGGAACGAAGACCCAGTACTTC. It is translated as CASSTAGGTKTQYF.

V is TRBV10-3 and J is TRBJ1-4; weak D call: TRBD1 (6 bases). This CDR3 region has 15 residues. V gave up 0 bases and J gave up 8 bases, with 13 bases separating them. Germline-derived CDR1 and CDR2 are ENHRY and SYGVKD. The CDR3, as DNA: TGTGCCATCAGTGAGTCACAGGGAGCAGTCGAAAAACTGTTTTTT. This codes for CAISESQGAVEKLFF.

The rearrangement uses TRBV20-1 and TRBJ1-5; 10 nucleotides line up with TRBD1. The CDR3 is 15 residues long. The V segment lost 2 bases and the J segment 7 bases; nucleotides outside the gene matches: 8. CDR1 is DFQATT, CDR2 SNEGSKA, per germline (reference sequence). CDR3 loop: CSARPDRGLRQPQHF. Here the CDR3 DNA reads TGCAGTGCTAGACCCGACAGGGGGCTGCGGCAGCCCCAGCATTTT.

V is TRBV5-1 and J is TRBJ2-5; 10 bases align to TRBD2. In germline, CDR1 is SGHRS, CDR2 YFSETQ. V was pared by 2 bases and J by 5 bases, with 6 bases of the junction left unmatched. The CDR3 extends over 15 amino acids. The CDR3 reads CASSFSSGRTETQYF. CDR3 coding DNA: TGCGCCAGCAGCTTTTCTAGCGGGAGAACGGAGACCCAGTACTTC.

In nucleotides, the CDR3 is TGTGCCAGCTATGGGGCGAGGGGAACAGATACGCAGTATTTT. Translated: CASYGARGTDTQYF. The rearrangement links TRBV18 to TRBJ2-3; D is perhaps TRBD1 or TRBD2 (5 bases each). From germline, CDR1 is KGHSH and CDR2 LQKENI. The V and J ends lost 7 bases and 3 bases respectively, with 14 bases between them. The CDR3 is 14 residues long.

The chain has TRBV12-3 or TRBV12-4 and TRBJ2-3, with 10 nucleotides matching TRBD2. Losses at the gene ends were 6 bases for V and 7 bases for J; bases not matched to a gene: 10. The CDR3 is 15 residues long. Here the CDR3 reads CASSRAGGTRNTQYF. The CDR3 DNA reads TGTGCCAGCAGCCGAGCGGGGGGGACAAGAAATACGCAGTATTTT.

This clonotype was found a few times. J is TRBJ1-5 and V is TRBV7-8, with D tentatively TRBD1 (6 bases). V gave up 5 bases and J gave up 7 bases, with 18 bases separating them. Germline V gene data show CDR1 as SGHVS and CDR2 as FQNEAQ. The CDR3 length is 15 residues. CDR3: CASSQGPGGGQPQHF. The CDR3 DNA is TGTGCCAGCAGCCAAGGCCCGGGGGGCGGGCAGCCCCAGCATTTT.

This clonotype was found a few times. The V and J genes are TRBV6-5 and TRBJ2-7, with D possibly called TRBD1 or TRBD2 (6 bases each). V was clipped by 2 bases and J by 0 bases, with 20 bases between them. The germline V gene encodes CDR1 MNHEY and CDR2 SVGAGI. The CDR3 has 18 amino acids. CDR3 region: CASSYGGPRDIFSYEQYF. CDR3 in DNA: TGTGCCAGCAGTTACGGAGGGCCCCGGGACATCTTCTCCTACGAGCAGTACTTC.

This clonotype was counted between two and nine times. The CDR3 sequence is CASSLIPGADTQYF. CDR3 bases: TGTGCCAGCAGCTTAATTCCGGGAGCAGATACGCAGTATTTT. The chain has TRBV7-3 and TRBJ2-3; TRBD2 is a possible D gene (6 bases). Per germline, CDR1 SGHTA and CDR2 FQGTGA. This CDR3 comprises 14 residues. Trimming left V 1 base short and J 4 bases short, with 9 bases between.

The rearrangement joins TRBV20-1 to TRBJ2-7; 7 bases map to TRBD2. The V gene end was trimmed by 5 bases and the J gene end by 2 bases; junction bases not matched to a gene: 6. The CDR3 spans 13 residues. Germline lookup yields CDR1 DFQATT and CDR2 SNEGSKA (reference sequence). This CDR3 is CSARPGGTYEQYF. DNA for the CDR3: TGCAGTGCTCGACCCGGGGGGACCTACGAGCAGTACTTC.

This clonotype has more than one count but fewer than ten. The rearrangement joins TRBV18 to TRBJ2-4, with D unclear. Germline-derived CDR1 and CDR2 are KGHSH and LQKENI. V was cut by 4 bases and J by 0 bases, with 10 bases left in between. CDR3 size: 15 residues. CDR3 nucleotides: TGTGCCAGCTCACTCTCCACCTTAGCCAAAAACATTCAGTACTTC. Protein: CASSLSTLAKNIQYF.

This clonotype was counted ten times or more. The chain employs TRBV7-8 and TRBJ1-4; D may be TRBD1 (5 bases). CDR1 SGHVS and CDR2 FQNEAQ come from the germline V gene. V was pared by 10 bases and J by 6 bases, with 15 bases between. This CDR3 is built from 13 residues. The CDR3 DNA reads TGTGCCATCGCGGGGCGGTGGGATGAAAAACTGTTTTTT. Its translation: CAIAGRWDEKLFF.

The rearrangement uses TRBV28 and TRBJ1-1; D call uncertain. Per the germline V gene, CDR1 is MDHEN and CDR2 is SYDVKM. CDR3 length: 14 amino acids. Trimming shortened V by 6 bases and J by 6 bases, and 17 bases separated the two germline ends. The CDR3 spells CASRPTSRAPEAFF. The CDR3 nucleotides read TGTGCCAGCAGACCAACCTCGAGGGCCCCTGAAGCTTTCTTT.

A note on this clonotype: An end of the junction differs from the germline gene, which may be a read error. V is TRBV20-1 and J is TRBJ1-1; D is uncertain. CDR3 size: 13 residues. Germline V gene lookup returns CDR1 DFQATT and CDR2 SNEGSKA (reference sequence). CDR3 loop: CSASGRRNTETFF. The DNA for the CDR3 is TGCAGTGCCAGTGGCAGGAGGAACACTGAAACTTTCTTT.

This clonotype was recorded many times. V and J are TRBV11-2 and TRBJ2-7; 8 bases align to TRBD2. The CDR3 extends over 15 amino acids. Germline CDR1 and CDR2: SGHAT and FQNNGV. V was clipped by 5 bases and J by 2 bases; unmatched bases: 8. This chain's CDR3 is CASSKTSGIPYEQYF. CDR3 DNA: TGTGCCAGCAGCAAAACTAGCGGTATCCCCTACGAGCAGTACTTC.

This clonotype occurred many times. The chain recombines TRBV9 with TRBJ2-1, with 7 bases aligning to TRBD2. This CDR3 has 19 residues. Trimming cost V 4 bases and J 2 bases; bases outside gene matches: 18. CDR1 is SGDLS and CDR2 is YYNGEE in the germline V gene. The CDR3 bases are TGTGCCAGCAGCACTAGTAGAGACCGGGACTATGTCCCCTACAATGAGCAGTTCTTC. This gives the protein CASSTSRDRDYVPYNEQFF.

This clonotype was seen only a few times. The chain combines TRBV3-1 with TRBJ2-3, with 13 positions matching TRBD2. The CDR3 totals 18 residues. Looked up from germline, CDR1 is LGHDT and CDR2 is YNNKEL (reference sequence). Trimming took 2 bases from V and 5 from J; bases not matched to a gene: 10. The DNA of the CDR3 is TGTGCCAGCAGCCAACGACATACTAGCGGGGGGGCCGTAGATACGCAGTATTTT. Amino acids: CASSQRHTSGGAVDTQYF.